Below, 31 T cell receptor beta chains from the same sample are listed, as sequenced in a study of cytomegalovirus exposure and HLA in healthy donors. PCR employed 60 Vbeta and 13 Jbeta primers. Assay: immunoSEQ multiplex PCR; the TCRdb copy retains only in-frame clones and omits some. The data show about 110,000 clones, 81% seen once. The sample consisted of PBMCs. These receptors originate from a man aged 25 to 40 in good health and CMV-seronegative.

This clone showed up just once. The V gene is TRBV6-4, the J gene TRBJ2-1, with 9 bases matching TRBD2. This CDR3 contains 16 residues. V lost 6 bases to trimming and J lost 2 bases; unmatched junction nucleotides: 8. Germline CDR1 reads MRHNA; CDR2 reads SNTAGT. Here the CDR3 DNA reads TGTGCCAGCAGCCCGAGGGCGGGAGGGACCTACAATGAGCAGTTCTTC. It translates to CASSPRAGGTYNEQFF.

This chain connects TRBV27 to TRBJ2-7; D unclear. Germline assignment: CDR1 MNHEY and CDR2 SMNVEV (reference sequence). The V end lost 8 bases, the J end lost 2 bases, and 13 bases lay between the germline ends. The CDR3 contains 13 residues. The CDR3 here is CASSTGLTYEQYF. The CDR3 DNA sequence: TGTGCCAGCTCCACGGGTTTAACCTACGAGCAGTACTTC.

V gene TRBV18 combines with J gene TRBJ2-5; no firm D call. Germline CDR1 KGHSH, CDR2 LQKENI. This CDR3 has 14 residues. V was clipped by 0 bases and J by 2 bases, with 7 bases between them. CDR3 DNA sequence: TGTGCCAGCTCACCACCCCCAGGACAAGAGACCCAGTACTTC. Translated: CASSPPPGQETQYF.

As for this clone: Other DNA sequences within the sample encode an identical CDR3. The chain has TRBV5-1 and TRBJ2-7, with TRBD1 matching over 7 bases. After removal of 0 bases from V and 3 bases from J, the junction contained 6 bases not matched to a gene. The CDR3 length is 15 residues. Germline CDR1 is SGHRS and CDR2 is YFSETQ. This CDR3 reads CASSLAGTVGYEQYF. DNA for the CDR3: TGCGCCAGCAGCTTGGCCGGGACAGTAGGCTACGAGCAGTACTTC.

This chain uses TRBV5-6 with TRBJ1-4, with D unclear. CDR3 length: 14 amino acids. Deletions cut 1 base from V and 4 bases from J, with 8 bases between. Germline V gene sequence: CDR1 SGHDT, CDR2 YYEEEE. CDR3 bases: TGTGCCAGCAGCTTGCGAGGCCTTAATGAAAAACTGTTTTTT. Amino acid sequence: CASSLRGLNEKLFF.

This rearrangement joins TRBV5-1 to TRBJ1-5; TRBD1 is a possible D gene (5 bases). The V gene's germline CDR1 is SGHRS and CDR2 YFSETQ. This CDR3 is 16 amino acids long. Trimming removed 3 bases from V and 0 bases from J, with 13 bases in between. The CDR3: CASSSGGSYSNQPQHF. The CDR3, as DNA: TGCGCCAGCAGCTCGGGGGGGAGCTATAGCAATCAGCCCCAGCATTTT.

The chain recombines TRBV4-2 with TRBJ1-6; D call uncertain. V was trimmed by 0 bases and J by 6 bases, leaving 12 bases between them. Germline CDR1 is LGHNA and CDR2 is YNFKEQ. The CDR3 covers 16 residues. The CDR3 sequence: CASSQDIQRGNSPLHF. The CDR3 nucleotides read TGTGCCAGCAGCCAAGATATTCAACGGGGTAATTCACCCCTCCACTTT.

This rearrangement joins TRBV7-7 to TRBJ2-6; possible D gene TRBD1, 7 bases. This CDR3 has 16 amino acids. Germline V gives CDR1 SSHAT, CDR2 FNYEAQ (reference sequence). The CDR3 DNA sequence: TGTGCTTCAGGCGGGGCAGGGGGAGATGGGGCCAACGTCCTGACTTTC. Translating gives CASGGAGGDGANVLTF.

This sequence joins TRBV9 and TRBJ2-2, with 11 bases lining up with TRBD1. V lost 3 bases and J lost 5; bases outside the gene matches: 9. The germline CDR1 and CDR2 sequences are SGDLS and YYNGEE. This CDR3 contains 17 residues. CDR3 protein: CASSARTGGAVTGELFF. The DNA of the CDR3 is TGTGCCAGCAGCGCCCGGACAGGGGGCGCAGTAACCGGGGAGCTGTTTTTT.

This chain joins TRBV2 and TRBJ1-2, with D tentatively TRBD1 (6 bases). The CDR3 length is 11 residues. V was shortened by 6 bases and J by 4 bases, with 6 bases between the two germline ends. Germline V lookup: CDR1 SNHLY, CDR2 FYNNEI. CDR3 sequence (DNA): TGTGCCAGCAGAGGGGGCTATGGCTACACCTTC. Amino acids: CASRGGYGYTF.

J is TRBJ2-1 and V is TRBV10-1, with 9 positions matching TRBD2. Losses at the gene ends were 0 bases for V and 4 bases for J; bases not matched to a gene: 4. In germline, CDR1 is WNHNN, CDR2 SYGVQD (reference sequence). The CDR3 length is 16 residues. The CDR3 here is CASSESSSGGYNEQFF. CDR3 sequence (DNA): TGCGCCAGCAGTGAGTCGAGTAGCGGGGGTTACAATGAGCAGTTCTTC.

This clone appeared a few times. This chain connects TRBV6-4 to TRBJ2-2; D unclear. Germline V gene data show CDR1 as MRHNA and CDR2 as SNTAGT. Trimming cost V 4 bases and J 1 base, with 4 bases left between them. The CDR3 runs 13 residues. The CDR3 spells CASSAGNTGELFF. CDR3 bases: TGTGCCAGCAGTGCCGGGAACACCGGGGAGCTGTTTTTT.

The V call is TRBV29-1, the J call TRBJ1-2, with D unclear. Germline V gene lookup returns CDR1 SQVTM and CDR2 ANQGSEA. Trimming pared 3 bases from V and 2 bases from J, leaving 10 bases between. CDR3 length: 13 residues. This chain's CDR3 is CSVEWARNYGYTF. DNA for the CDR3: TGCAGCGTTGAGTGGGCCAGAAACTATGGCTACACCTTC.

This CDR3 reads CASRSGNTDTQYF. The CDR3 DNA follows: TGTGCCAGCAGAAGCGGGAACACAGATACGCAGTATTTT. This chain uses TRBV28 with TRBJ2-3; 7 bases match TRBD2. This CDR3 is 13 amino acids long. Losses at the gene ends were 6 bases for V and 2 bases for J; bases not matched to a gene: 2. Germline V gives CDR1 MDHEN, CDR2 SYDVKM.

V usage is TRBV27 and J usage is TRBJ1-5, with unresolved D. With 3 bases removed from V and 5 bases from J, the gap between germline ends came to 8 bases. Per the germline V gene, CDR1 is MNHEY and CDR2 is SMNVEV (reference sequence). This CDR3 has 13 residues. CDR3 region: CASSLAQYQPQHF. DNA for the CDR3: TGTGCCAGCAGTTTGGCCCAATATCAGCCCCAGCATTTT.

CDR3 protein: CASSYGQSQETQYF. The CDR3 DNA reads as TGCGCCAGCAGCTATGGACAGAGCCAAGAGACCCAGTACTTC. The chain combines TRBV5-1 with TRBJ2-5, with D possibly being TRBD1 (6 bases). The ends were cut back, 3 bases at V and 1 base at J, with 10 bases in the middle. Germline CDR1 reads SGHRS; CDR2 reads YFSETQ. CDR3 length: 14 amino acids.

This chain's CDR3 is CASSKGTSVREQFF. The CDR3, as DNA: TGTGCCAGTAGTAAAGGGACTAGCGTGAGGGAGCAGTTCTTC. The rearrangement uses TRBV19 and TRBJ2-1; 10 bases are shared with TRBD2. The germline CDR1 and CDR2 sequences are LNHDA and SQIVND (reference sequence). The trim removed 4 bases at V and 10 bases at J, leaving 7 bases unmatched. CDR3 length equals 14 residues.

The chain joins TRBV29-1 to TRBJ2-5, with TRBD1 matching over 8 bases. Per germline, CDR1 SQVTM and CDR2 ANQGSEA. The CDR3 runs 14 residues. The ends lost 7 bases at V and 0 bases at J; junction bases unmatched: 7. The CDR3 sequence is CSATRDRHQETQYF. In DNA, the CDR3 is TGCAGCGCGACCCGGGACAGGCACCAAGAGACCCAGTACTTC.

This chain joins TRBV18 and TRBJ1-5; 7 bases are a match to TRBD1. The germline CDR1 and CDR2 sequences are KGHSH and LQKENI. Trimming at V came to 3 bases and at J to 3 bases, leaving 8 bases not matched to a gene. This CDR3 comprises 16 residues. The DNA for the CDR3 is TGTGCCAGCTCACCTATGGCAGGGGGAAACAATCAGCCCCAGCATTTT. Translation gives CASSPMAGGNNQPQHF.

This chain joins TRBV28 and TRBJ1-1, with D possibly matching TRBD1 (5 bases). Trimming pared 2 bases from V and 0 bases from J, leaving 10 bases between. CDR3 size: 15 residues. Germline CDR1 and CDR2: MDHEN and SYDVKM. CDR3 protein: CASSLQGTVNTEAFF. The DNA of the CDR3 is TGTGCCAGCAGTTTACAGGGCACAGTGAACACTGAAGCTTTCTTT.

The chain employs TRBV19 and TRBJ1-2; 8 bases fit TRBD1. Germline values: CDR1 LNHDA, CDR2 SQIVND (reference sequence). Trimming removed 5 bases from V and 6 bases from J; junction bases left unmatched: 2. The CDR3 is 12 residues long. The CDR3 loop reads CASSRTGHGYTF. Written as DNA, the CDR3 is TGTGCCAGTAGTCGGACAGGGCATGGCTACACCTTC.

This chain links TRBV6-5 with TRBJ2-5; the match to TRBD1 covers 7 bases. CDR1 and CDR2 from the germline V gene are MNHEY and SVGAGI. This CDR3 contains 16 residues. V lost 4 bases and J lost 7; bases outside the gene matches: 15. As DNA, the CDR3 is TGTGCCAGCAGTTCCCCCCGGTGGCAGGGACAGAGGACCCAGTACTTC. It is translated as CASSSPRWQGQRTQYF.

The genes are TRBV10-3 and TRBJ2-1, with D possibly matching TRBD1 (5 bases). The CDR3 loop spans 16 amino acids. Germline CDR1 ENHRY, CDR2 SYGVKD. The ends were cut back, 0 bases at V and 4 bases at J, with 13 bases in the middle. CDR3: CAISESQDKGYNEQFF. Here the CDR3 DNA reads TGTGCCATCAGTGAGTCGCAGGACAAGGGTTACAATGAGCAGTTCTTC.

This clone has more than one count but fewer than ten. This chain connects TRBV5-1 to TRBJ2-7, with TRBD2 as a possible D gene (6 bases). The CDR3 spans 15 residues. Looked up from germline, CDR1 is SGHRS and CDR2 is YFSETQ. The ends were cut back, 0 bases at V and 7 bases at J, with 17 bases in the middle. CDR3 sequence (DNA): TGCGCCAGCAGCTTGGAGGGCAGGGCCGCGGGAGAGCAGTACTTC. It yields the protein CASSLEGRAAGEQYF.

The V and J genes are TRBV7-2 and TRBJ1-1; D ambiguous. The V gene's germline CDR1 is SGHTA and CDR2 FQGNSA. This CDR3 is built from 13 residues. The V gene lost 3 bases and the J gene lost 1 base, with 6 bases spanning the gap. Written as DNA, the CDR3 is TGTGCCAGCAGCTTGTCCTCGAACACTGAAGCTTTCTTT. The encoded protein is CASSLSSNTEAFF.

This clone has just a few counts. The CDR3: CASRQTENTEAFF. The CDR3 bases are TGTGCCAGCAGACAGACAGAGAACACTGAAGCTTTCTTT. The genes are TRBV6-5 and TRBJ1-1; maybe TRBD1 (5 bases). Germline V gives CDR1 MNHEY, CDR2 SVGAGI. There are 13 residues in the CDR3. Trimming removed 6 bases at V and 1 base at J, with 9 bases between.

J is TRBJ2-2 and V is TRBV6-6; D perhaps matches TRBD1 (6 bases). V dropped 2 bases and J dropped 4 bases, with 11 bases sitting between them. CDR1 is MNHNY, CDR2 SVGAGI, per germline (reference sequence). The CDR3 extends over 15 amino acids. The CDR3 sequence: CASSYTGQPTGELFF. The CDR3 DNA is TGTGCCAGCAGTTACACGGGACAACCCACCGGGGAGCTGTTTTTT.

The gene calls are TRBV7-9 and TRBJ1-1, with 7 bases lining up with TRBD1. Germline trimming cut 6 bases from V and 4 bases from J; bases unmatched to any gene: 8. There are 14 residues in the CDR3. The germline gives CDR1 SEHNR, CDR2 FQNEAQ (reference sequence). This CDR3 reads CASRRQGPGTEAFF. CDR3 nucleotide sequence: TGTGCCAGCAGGAGACAGGGCCCTGGCACTGAAGCTTTCTTT.

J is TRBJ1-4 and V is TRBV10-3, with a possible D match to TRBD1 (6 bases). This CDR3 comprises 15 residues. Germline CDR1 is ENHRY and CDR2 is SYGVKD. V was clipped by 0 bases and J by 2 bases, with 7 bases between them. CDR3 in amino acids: CAISESDRTNEKLFF. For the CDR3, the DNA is TGTGCCATCAGTGAGTCTGACAGGACTAATGAAAAACTGTTTTTT.

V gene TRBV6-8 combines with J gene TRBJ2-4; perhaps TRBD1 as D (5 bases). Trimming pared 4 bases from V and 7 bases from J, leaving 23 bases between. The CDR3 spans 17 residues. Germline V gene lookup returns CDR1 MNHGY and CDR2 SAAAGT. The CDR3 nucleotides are TGTGCCAGCAGTTCCAGACAGCACACGGAGAGTGGGAACATTCAGTACTTC. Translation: CASSSRQHTESGNIQYF.

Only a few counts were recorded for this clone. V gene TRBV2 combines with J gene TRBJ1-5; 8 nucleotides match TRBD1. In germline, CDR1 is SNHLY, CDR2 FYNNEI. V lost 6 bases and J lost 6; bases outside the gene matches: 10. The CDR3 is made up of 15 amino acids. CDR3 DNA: TGTGCCAGCAGAGATACAGGGGGTGGAGGTCAGCCCCAGCATTTT. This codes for CASRDTGGGGQPQHF.